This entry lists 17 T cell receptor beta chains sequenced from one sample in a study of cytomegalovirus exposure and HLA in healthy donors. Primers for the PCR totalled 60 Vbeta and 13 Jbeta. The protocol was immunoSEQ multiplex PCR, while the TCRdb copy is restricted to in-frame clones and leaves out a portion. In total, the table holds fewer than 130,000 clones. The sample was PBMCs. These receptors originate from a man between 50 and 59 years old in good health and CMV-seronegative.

The CDR3 reads CASSPAGTINYGYTF. The CDR3 nucleotides read TGTGCCAGTAGCCCGGCGGGGACGATTAACTATGGCTACACCTTC. The chain links TRBV19 to TRBJ1-2; D is possibly TRBD1 (5 bases). The CDR3 has 15 residues. Germline lookup yields CDR1 LNHDA and CDR2 SQIVND (reference sequence). V was cut by 6 bases and J by 1 base, with 15 bases left in between.

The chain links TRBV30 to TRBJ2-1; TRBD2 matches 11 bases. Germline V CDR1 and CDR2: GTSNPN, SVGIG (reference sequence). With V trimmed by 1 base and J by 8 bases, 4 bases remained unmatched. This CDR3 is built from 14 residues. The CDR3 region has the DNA TGTGCCTGGAGTGGACTAGCGGGAAGATATGAGCAGTTCTTC. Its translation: CAWSGLAGRYEQFF.

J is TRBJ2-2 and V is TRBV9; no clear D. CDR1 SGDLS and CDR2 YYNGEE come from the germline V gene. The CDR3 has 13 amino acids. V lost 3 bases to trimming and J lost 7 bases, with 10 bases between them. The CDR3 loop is CASSEVIGGELFF. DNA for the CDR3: TGTGCCAGCAGCGAAGTAATCGGCGGGGAGCTGTTTTTT.

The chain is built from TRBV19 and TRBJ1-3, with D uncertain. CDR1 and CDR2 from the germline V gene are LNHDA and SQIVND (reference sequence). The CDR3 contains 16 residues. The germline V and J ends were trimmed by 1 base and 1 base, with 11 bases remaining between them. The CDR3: CASSIVGGMSGNTIYF. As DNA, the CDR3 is TGTGCCAGTAGTATAGTAGGAGGGATGTCTGGAAACACCATATATTTT.

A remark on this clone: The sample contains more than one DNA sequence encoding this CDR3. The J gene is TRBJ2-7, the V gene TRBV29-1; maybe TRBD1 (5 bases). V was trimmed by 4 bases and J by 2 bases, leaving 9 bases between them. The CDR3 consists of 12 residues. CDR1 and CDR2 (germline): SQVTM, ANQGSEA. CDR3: CSVGQNTYEQYF. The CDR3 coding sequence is TGCAGCGTTGGACAGAATACCTACGAGCAGTACTTC.

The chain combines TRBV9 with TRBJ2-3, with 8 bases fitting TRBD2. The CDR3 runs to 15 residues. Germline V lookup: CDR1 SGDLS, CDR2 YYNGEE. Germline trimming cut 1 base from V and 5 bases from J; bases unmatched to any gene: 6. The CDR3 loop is CASSVPQSGGDTQYF. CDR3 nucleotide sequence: TGTGCCAGCAGCGTACCCCAAAGCGGGGGAGATACGCAGTATTTT.

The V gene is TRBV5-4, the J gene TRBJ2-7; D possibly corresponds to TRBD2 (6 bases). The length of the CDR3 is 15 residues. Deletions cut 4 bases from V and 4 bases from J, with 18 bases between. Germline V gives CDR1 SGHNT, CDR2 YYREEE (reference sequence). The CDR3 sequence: CASSAGLPRSYEQYF. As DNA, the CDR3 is TGTGCCAGCAGCGCGGGACTGCCGAGGAGTTACGAGCAGTACTTC.

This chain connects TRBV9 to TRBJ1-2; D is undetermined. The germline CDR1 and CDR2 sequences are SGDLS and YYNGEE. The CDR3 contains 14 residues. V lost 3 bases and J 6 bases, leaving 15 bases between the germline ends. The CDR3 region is CASSGDGPKDGYTF. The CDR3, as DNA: TGTGCCAGCAGCGGAGATGGGCCCAAGGATGGCTACACCTTC.

The CDR3 is CASESGAGNEQFF. The DNA of the CDR3 is TGTGCCAGTGAATCCGGGGCGGGGAATGAGCAGTTCTTC. The V gene is TRBV19, the J gene TRBJ2-1, with D possibly TRBD2 on 6 matching bases. This CDR3 is built from 13 residues. Germline-derived CDR1 and CDR2 are LNHDA and SQIVND (reference sequence). V gave up 8 bases and J gave up 7 bases, with 15 bases separating them.

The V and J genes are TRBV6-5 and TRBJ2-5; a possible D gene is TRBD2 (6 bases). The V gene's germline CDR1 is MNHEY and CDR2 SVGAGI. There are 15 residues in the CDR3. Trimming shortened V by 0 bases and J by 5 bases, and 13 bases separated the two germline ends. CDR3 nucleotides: TGTGCCAGCAGTTACTCGAATTCCCGGGGGGAGACCCAGTACTTC. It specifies CASSYSNSRGETQYF.

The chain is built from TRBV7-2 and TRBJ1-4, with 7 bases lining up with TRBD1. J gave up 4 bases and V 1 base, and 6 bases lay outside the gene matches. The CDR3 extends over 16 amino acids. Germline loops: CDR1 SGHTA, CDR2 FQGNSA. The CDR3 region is CASSLDRGGGNEKLFF. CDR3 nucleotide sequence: TGTGCCAGCAGCTTAGACAGGGGAGGAGGTAATGAAAAACTGTTTTTT.

This chain's CDR3 is CASSLQTNTEAFF. CDR3 DNA sequence: TGCGCCAGCAGCTTACAGACGAACACTGAAGCTTTCTTT. V usage is TRBV5-1 and J usage is TRBJ1-1; D remains unclear. Germline CDR1 SGHRS, CDR2 YFSETQ. V was clipped by 2 bases and J by 1 base, with 6 bases between them. This CDR3 is 13 amino acids long.

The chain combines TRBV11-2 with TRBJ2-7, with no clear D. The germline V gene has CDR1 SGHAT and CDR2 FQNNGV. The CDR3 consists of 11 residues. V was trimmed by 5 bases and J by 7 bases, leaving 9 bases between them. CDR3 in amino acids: CASSHGVEQYF. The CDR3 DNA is TGTGCCAGCAGCCACGGAGTAGAGCAGTACTTC.

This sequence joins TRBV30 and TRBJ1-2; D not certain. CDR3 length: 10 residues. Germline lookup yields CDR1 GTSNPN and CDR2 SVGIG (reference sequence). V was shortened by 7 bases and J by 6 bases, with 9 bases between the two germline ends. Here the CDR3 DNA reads TGTGCCTCTTCCAGGAATGGCTACACCTTC. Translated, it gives CASSRNGYTF.

CDR3 amino acids: CASSQWAGTYEQYF. DNA of the CDR3: TGCGCCAGCAGCCAGTGGGCCGGTACCTACGAGCAGTACTTC. The chain carries TRBV4-3 and TRBJ2-7; D is unclear. Germline V lookup: CDR1 LGHNA, CDR2 YSLEER. Trimming shortened V by 3 bases and J by 2 bases, and 11 bases separated the two germline ends. The CDR3 totals 14 residues.

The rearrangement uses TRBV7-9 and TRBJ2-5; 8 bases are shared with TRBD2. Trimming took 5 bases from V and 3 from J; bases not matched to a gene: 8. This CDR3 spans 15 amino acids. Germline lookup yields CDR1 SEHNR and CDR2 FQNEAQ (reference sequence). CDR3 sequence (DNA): TGTGCCAGCAGCCTCTCCGGGACTAGTAAAGAGACCCAGTACTTC. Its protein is CASSLSGTSKETQYF. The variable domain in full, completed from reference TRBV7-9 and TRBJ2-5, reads DTGVSQNPRHKITKRGQNVTFRCDPISEHNRLYWYRQTLGQGPEFLTYFQNEAQLEKSRLLSDRFSAERPKGSFSTLEIQRTEQGDSAMYLCASSLSGTSKETQYFGPGTRLLVL.

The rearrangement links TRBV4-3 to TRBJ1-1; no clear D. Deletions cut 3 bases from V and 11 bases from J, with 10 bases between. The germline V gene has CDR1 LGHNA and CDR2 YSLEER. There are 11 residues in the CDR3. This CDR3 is CASSHLDWAFF. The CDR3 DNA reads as TGCGCCAGCAGCCACCTTGACTGGGCTTTCTTT.